This TCR beta chain was identified in a study of blood T cell repertoires in COVID-19. Overall study context: There were acute and convalescent COVID-19 samples, and they came from the United States, Italy and Spain. The cDNA or gDNA used as material had been derived from T cells, B-cell-depleted T cells, or PBMCs.

Germline trimming cut 1 base from V and 3 bases from J; bases unmatched to any gene: 10. The CDR3 consists of 18 residues. CDR1 is KGHSH, CDR2 LQKENI, per germline. Source study methods: Amplification with reference gene primers provided the estimates of nucleated cell counts. The method was immunoSEQ multiplex PCR; TCRdb's version includes in-frame clones alone and lacks a portion of them. That table furnishes V, J and clone size, whereas the DNA furnished D and trimming. The sample holds approximately 220,000 clones, around 87% seen once. Sequenced sample: peripheral blood. V usage is TRBV18 and J usage is TRBJ2-4, with 9 bases aligning to TRBD2. The clonotype was recovered from a man between 60 and 75 years old with acute or convalescent COVID-19. This CDR3 reads CASSPLALAGRDKNIQYF. The CDR3 coding sequence is TGTGCCAGCTCACCACTGGCGCTAGCGGGGAGGGACAAAAACATTCAGTACTTC.